This TCR beta chain came from a study of T cells in Graves' hyperthyroidism and ophthalmopathy. Amplification targeted TCR beta CDR3 regions from RNA transcripts. Researchers ran a first-round RT-PCR on the TCR CDR3 using the HTBI primer set. TCRdb recomputed calls from the multiplex PCR reads with MiXCR, one row per CDR3 protein. Here the sample spans approximately 400,000 distinct CDR3 sequences, about 14% being singletons. In germline, CDR1 is DFQATT, CDR2 SNEGSKA (reference sequence). V gave up 8 bases and J gave up 1 base; unmatched junction bases: 10. There are 15 residues in the CDR3. The sample holds many counts of this clonotype. Active moderate-to-severe ophthalmopathy, Clinical Activity Score at least 3, NOSPECS at least 4, under 3 months' duration.

Sequenced: blood. This TCR derives from a woman younger than 45 with Graves' ophthalmopathy. This chain uses TRBV20-1 with TRBJ2-2; 7 nucleotides match TRBD1. For the CDR3, the DNA is TGCAGTACTAAAAGGACAGGACTGAACACCGGGGAGCTGTTTTTT. Encoded protein: CSTKRTGLNTGELFF.